This TCR beta chain was observed in a study of T-cell reconstitution after alpha-beta-depleted transplantation in children listed by TCRdb under 2016. For the wider study: The study quantitatively tracked T-cell immune reconstitution after TCRalphabeta/CD19-depleted allogeneic hematopoietic cell transplantation in children using TCR repertoire profiling. Here is what the overall study found, with its caveats: The high TCRbeta diversity at day 60 in some patients was ascribed to recipient T cells and intrathymic progenitors that had survived conditioning. The apparently early recovery of alphabetaT-cell counts about two months after transplant reportedly depended on only several hundred rapidly expanded clones that came from non-depleted graft cells. Over the following months the frequencies of hyperexpanded clones went down, and after one year T-cell counts and TCRbeta diversity were mostly credited to newly produced T cells.

From a lookup of the germline V gene, CDR1 and CDR2 are MDHEN and SYDVKM. The CDR3, cysteine through phenylalanine, is 14 amino acids long. This entry keeps only the CDR3 DNA: 42 bases, framed from base 1. For this chain, trimming is 6 bases at the V end and 6 bases at the J end, and the number of junction bases without a gene match is 4. Libraries were built with PCR. Sequencing relied on an Illumina HiSeq 2500. Molecular barcoding was employed in the preparation of TCR libraries, with unique molecular identifiers being used to normalize TCRbeta repertoire quantification. TCRdb passed the public sequencing reads through fastp at Q25 and MiXCR, retaining productive beta sequences. Every distinct CDR3 protein forms one entry, paired with its most common genes and DNA. This sample gives about 240,000 distinct CDR3 sequences in total; about 25% of them show up just once. The top ten clones comprise around 2.5% of the sample.

This sample's treatment or condition label indicates: allogeneic hematopoietic cell transplantation with graft depleted of TCRalphabeta T cells and CD19 B cells. The children who served as transplant recipients had been given grafts of TCRalphabeta/CD19-depleted allogeneic hematopoietic cells. This clonotype occurred a few times. Its antigen remains undetermined. No per-base quality is available; no much larger clone lies one base away. Sequencing used PBMCs, obtained before TCRalphabeta/CD19-depleted stem cell transplant. The sequence joins TRBV28 to TRBJ1-6; the junction holds 8 bases that match TRBD1. The receptor comes from a girl aged 2-10 years with Fanconi anemia, due to receive a stem cell transplant. The CDR3 protein sequence reads: CASRPTGVNSPLHF. The base sequence is TGTGCCAGCAGGCCGACAGGGGTTAATTCACCCCTCCACTTT.